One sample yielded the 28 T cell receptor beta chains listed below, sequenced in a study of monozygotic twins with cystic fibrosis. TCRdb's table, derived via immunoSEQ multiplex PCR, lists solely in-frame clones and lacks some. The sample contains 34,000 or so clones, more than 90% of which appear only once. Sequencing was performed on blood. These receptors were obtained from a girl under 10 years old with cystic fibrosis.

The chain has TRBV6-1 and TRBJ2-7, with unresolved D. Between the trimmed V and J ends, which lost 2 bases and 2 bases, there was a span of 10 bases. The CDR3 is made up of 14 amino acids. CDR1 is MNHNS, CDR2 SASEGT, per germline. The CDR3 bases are TGTGCCAGCAGTGAAATGTTAGGGACCTACGAGCAGTACTTC. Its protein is CASSEMLGTYEQYF.

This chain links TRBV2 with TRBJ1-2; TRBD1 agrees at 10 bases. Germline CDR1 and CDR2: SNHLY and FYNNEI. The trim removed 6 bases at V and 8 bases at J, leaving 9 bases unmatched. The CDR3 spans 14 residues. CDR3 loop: CASRLTGGAGGYTF. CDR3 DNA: TGTGCCAGCAGGCTGACAGGGGGCGCAGGAGGCTACACCTTC. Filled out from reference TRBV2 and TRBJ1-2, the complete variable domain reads EPEVTQTPSHQVTQMGQEVILRCVPISNHLYFYWYRQILGQKVEFLVSFYNNEISEKSEIFDDQFSVERPDGSNFTLKIRSTKLEDSAMYFCASRLTGGAGGYTFGSGTRLTVV.

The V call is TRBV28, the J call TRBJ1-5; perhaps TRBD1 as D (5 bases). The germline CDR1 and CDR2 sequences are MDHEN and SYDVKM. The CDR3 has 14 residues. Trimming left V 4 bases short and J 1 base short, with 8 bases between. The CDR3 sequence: CASSWRGSNQPQHF. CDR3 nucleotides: TGTGCCAGCAGTTGGAGGGGAAGCAATCAGCCCCAGCATTTT.

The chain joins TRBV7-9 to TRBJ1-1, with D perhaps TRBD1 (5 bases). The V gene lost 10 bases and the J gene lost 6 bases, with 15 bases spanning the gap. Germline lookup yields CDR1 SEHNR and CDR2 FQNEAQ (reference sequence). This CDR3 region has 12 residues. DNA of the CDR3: TGTGCCACCCAGACAGACTTATCTGAAGCTTTCTTT. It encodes CATQTDLSEAFF. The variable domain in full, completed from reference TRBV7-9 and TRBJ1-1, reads DTGVSQNPRHKITKRGQNVTFRCDPISEHNRLYWYRQTLGQGPEFLTYFQNEAQLEKSRLLSDRFSAERPKGSFSTLEIQRTEQGDSAMYLCATQTDLSEAFFGQGTRLTVV.

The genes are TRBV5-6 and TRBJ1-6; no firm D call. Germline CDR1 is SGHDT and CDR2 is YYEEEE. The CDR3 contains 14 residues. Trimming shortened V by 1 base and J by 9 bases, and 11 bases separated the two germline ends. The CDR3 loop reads CASSLSGRGSPLHF. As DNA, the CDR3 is TGTGCCAGCAGCTTGTCAGGCCGGGGTTCACCCCTCCACTTT.

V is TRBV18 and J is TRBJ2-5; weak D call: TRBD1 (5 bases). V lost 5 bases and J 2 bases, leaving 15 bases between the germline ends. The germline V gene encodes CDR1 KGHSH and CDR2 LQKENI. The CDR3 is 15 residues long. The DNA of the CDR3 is TGTGCCAGCTCAGCTCAGGGAATTCATCAAGAGACCCAGTACTTC. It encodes CASSAQGIHQETQYF. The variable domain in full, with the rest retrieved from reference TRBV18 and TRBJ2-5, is NAGVMQNPRHLVRRRGQEARLRCSPMKGHSHVYWYRQLPEEGLKFMVYLQKENIIDESGMPKERFSAEFPKEGPSILRIQQVVRGDSAAYFCASSAQGIHQETQYFGPGTRLLVL.

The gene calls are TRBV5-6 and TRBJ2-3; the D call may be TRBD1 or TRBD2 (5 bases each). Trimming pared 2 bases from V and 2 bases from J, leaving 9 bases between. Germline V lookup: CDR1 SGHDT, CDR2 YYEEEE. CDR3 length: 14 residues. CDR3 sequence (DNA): TGTGCCAGCAGCTTAACCGGGGCCACAGATACGCAGTATTTT. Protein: CASSLTGATDTQYF.

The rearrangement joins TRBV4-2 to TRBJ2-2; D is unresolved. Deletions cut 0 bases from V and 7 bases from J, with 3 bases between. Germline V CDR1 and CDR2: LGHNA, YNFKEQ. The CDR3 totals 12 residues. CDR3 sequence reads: CASSQDLGELFF. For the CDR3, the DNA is TGTGCCAGCAGCCAAGATCTCGGGGAGCTGTTTTTT.

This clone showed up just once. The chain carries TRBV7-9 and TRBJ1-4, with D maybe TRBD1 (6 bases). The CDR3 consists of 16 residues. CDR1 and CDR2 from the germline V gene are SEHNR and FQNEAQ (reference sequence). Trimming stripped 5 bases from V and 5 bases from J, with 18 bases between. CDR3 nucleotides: TGTGCCAGCAGCACCCTAATTGGACAGTTAAATGAAAAACTGTTTTTT. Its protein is CASSTLIGQLNEKLFF.

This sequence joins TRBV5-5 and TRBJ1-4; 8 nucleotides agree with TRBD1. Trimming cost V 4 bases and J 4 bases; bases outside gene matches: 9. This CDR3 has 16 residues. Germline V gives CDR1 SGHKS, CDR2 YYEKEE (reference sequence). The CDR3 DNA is TGTGCCAGCAGCCTTGGACAAGGACAGGGTAATGAAAAACTGTTTTTT. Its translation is CASSLGQGQGNEKLFF. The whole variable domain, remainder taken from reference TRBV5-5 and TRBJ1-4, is DAGVTQSPTHLIKTRGQQVTLRCSPISGHKSVSWYQQVLGQGPQFIFQYYEKEERGRGNFPDRFSARQFPNYSSELNVNALLLGDSALYLCASSLGQGQGNEKLFFGSGTQLSVL.

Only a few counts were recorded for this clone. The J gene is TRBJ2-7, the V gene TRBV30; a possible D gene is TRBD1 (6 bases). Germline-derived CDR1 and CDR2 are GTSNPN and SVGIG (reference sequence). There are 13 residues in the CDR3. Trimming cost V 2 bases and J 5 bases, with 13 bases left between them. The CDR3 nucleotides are TGTGCCTGGAGTCTTCGAACAGGGAACGAGCAGTACTTC. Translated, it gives CAWSLRTGNEQYF.

CDR3 region: CASSQDSQETQYF. In nucleotides, the CDR3 is TGTGCCAGCAGCCAAGACAGTCAAGAGACCCAGTACTTC. J is TRBJ2-5 and V is TRBV4-2; D gene uncertain. V dropped 0 bases and J dropped 2 bases, with 4 bases sitting between them. This CDR3 has 13 residues. Germline V gene data show CDR1 as LGHNA and CDR2 as YNFKEQ.

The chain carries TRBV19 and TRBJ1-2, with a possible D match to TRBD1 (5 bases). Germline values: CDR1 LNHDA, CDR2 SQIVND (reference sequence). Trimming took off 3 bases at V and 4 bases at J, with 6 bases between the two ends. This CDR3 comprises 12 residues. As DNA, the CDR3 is TGTGCCAGTAGTATCCAGGGCTATGGCTACACCTTC. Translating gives CASSIQGYGYTF.

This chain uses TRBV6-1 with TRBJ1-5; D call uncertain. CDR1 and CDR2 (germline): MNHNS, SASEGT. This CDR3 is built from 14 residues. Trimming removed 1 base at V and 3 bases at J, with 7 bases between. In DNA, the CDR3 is TGTGCCAGCAGTGAAGACAGAATCAATCAGCCCCAGCATTTT. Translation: CASSEDRINQPQHF.

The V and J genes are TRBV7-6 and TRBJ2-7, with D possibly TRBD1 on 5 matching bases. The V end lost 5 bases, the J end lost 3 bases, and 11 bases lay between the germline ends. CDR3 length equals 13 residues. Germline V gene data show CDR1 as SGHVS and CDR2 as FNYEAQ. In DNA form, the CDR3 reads TGTGCCAGCAGCCGTCTCCAGGGCTACGAGCAGTACTTC. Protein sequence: CASSRLQGYEQYF.

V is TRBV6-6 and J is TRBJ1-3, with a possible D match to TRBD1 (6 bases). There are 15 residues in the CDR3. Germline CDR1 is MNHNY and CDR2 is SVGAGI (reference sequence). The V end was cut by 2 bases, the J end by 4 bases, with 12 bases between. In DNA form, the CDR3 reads TGTGCCAGCAGTTACGTGGGGCAGGGGGGAAACACCATATATTTT. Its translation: CASSYVGQGGNTIYF.

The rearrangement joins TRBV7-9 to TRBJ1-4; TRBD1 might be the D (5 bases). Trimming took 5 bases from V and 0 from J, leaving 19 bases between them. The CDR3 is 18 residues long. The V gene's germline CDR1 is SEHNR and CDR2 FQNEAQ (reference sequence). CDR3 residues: CASSEGHPKPATNEKLFF. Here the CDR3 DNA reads TGTGCCAGCAGCGAAGGACACCCGAAACCTGCAACTAATGAAAAACTGTTTTTT.

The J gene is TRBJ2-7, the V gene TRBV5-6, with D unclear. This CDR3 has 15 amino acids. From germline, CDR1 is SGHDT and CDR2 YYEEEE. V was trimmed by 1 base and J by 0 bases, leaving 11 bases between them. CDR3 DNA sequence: TGTGCCAGCAGCTTGATACAGACCAGCTCCTACGAGCAGTACTTC. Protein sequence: CASSLIQTSSYEQYF.

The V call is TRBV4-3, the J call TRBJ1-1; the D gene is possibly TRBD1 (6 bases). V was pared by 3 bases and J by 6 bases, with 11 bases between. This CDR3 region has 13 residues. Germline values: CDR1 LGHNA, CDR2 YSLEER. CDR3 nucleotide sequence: TGCGCCAGCAGCCATTTACAGGGATCTGAAGCTTTCTTT. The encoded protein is CASSHLQGSEAFF.

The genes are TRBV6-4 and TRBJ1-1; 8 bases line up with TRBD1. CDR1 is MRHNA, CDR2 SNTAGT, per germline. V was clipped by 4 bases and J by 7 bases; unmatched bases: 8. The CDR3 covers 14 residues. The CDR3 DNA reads TGTGCCAGCAGTGGTACAGGGGGAGCTAGTGAAGCTTTCTTT. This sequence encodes CASSGTGGASEAFF.

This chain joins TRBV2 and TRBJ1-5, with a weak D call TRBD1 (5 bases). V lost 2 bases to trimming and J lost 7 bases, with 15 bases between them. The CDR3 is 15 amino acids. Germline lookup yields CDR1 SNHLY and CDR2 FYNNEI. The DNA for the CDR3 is TGTGCCAGCAGTGAACTTGGACACCAGGGCCAGCCCCAGCATTTT. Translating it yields CASSELGHQGQPQHF.

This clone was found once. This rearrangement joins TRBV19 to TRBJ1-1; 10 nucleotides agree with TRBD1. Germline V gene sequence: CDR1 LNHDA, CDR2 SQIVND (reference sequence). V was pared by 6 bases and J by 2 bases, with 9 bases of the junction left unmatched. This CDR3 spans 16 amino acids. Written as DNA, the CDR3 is TGTGCCAGTAGCCTAGCGACAGGGGGCATCAACACTGAAGCTTTCTTT. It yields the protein CASSLATGGINTEAFF.

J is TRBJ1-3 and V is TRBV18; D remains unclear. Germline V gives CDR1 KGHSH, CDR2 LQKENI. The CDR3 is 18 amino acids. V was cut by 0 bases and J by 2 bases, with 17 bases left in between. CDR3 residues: CASSPPNSGRQAGNTIYF. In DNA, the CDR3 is TGTGCCAGCTCACCACCGAATTCGGGGAGACAAGCTGGAAACACCATATATTTT.

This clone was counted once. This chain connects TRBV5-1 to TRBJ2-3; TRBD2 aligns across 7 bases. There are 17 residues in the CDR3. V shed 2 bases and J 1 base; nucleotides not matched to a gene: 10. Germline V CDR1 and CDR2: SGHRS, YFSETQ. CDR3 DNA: TGCGCCAGCAGCTTAGGGACTACCCTAGGGGGCACAGATACGCAGTATTTT. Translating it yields CASSLGTTLGGTDTQYF.

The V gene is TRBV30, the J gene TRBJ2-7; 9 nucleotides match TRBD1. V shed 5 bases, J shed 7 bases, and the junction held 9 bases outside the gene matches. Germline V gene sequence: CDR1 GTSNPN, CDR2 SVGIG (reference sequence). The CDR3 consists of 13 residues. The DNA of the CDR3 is TGTGCCTGGGATGACAGGGGGGCTCGTGAGCAGTACTTC. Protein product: CAWDDRGAREQYF.

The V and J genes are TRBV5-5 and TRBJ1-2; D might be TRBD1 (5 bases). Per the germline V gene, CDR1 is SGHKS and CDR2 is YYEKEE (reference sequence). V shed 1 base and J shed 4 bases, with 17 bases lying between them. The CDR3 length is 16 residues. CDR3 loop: CASSLYGGAGPYGYTF. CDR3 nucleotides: TGTGCCAGCAGCTTGTACGGTGGTGCAGGGCCCTATGGCTACACCTTC. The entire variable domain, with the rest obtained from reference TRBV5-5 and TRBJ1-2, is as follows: DAGVTQSPTHLIKTRGQQVTLRCSPISGHKSVSWYQQVLGQGPQFIFQYYEKEERGRGNFPDRFSARQFPNYSSELNVNALLLGDSALYLCASSLYGGAGPYGYTFGSGTRLTVV.

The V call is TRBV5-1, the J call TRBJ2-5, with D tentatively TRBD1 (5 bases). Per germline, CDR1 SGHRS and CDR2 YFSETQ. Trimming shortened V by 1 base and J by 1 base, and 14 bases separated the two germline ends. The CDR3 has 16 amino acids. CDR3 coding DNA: TGCGCCAGCAGCTTGCGTACAGGCTGGGTCCAAGAGACCCAGTACTTC. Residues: CASSLRTGWVQETQYF.

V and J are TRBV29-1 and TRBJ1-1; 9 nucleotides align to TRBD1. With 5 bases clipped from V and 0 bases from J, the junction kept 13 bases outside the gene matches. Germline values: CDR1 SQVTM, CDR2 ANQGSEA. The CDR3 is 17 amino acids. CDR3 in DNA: TGCAGCGTTTTGGGCCATATAACAGGGGGCATGAACACTGAAGCTTTCTTT. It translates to CSVLGHITGGMNTEAFF.